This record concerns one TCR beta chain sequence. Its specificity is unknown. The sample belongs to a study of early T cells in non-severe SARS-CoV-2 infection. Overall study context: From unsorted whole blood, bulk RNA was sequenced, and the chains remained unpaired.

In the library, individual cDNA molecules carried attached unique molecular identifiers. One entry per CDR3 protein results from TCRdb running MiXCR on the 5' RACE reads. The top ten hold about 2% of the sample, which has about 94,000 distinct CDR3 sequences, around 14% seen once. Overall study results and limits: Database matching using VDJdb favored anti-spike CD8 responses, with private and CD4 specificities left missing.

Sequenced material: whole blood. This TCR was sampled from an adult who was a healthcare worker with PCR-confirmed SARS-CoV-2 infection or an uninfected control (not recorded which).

CDR3 amino acids: CASSVWGALFSYEQYF. The CDR3 region has the DNA TGTGCCAGCAGCGTCTGGGGTGCCCTCTTCTCCTACGAGCAGTACTTC. The V gene is TRBV12-3 or TRBV12-4, the J gene TRBJ2-7; D not certain. V lost 6 bases, J lost 0 bases, and 18 bases lay in between. The length of the CDR3 is 16 residues.